The rows below give T cell receptor beta chains drawn from one sample of a study of blood T cell repertoires in COVID-19. Clones were read by immunoSEQ multiplex PCR, and TCRdb kept only the in-frame ones, dropping some. Of about 270,000 clones in the sample, more than 80% were seen once. Material for sequencing was PBMCs or T cells enriched from blood (not recorded which). The receptors shown here come from a woman aged 25 to 39 with acute COVID-19. CDR3s include the opening cysteine and the closing phenylalanine or tryptophan. A D gene is named only where the DNA matches it firmly. The size entry is marked missing in some rows and otherwise reads once, few, many or a size class.

cdr3_aa cdr3_nt v_call clone_size j_call d_call
CASSYLRGHEQYF TGTGCCAGCAGTTATCTCAGGGGGCACGAGCAGTACTTC TRBV27 once TRBJ2-7 TRBD1
CASNRLGPQDTQYF TGTGCCAGCAACCGACTAGGACCACAAGATACGCAGTATTTT TRBV14 few TRBJ2-3 NA
CASSLDISGANVLTF TGTGCCAGCAGCTTGGACATCTCTGGGGCCAACGTCCTGACTTTC TRBV5-4 NA TRBJ2-6 NA
CASRIRVGALDTQYF TGTGCCAGCAGAATACGGGTGGGGGCCCTAGATACGCAGTATTTT TRBV6-5 NA TRBJ2-3 NA
CATSAPDREWGYTF TGTGCCACCAGTGCTCCTGACAGGGAGTGGGGCTACACCTTC TRBV24-1 NA TRBJ1-2 TRBD1
CASSPRGMTNTEAFF TGTGCCAGCAGCCCCCGGGGAATGACGAACACTGAAGCTTTCTTT TRBV13 NA TRBJ1-1 NA
CASKPGLAGNYNEQFF TGTGCCAGCAAACCGGGACTAGCGGGAAACTACAATGAGCAGTTCTTC TRBV27 NA TRBJ2-1 TRBD2
CASALGFEQYF TGTGCCAGCGCCCTAGGTTTCGAGCAGTACTTC TRBV12-3/TRBV12-4 NA TRBJ2-7 NA
CASSVDPGLFGELFF TGTGCCAGCAGCGTAGATCCGGGACTTTTCGGGGAGCTGTTTTTT TRBV9 NA TRBJ2-2 NA
CASTSGQTSYNSPLHF TGTGCCAGCACCTCGGGACAGACGAGCTATAATTCACCCCTCCACTTT TRBV2 NA TRBJ1-6 TRBD1
CASSLEVSGNPYEQYF TGTGCCAGCAGTTTAGAGGTCAGCGGGAATCCCTACGAGCAGTACTTC TRBV27 NA TRBJ2-7 TRBD2
CAWGQGRNQPQHF TGTGCCTGGGGACAGGGGAGAAATCAGCCCCAGCATTTT TRBV30 NA TRBJ1-5 TRBD1
CASRVFGQDRNQPQHF TGTGCCAGCAGGGTCTTTGGACAGGACCGCAATCAGCCCCAGCATTTT TRBV27 NA TRBJ1-5 TRBD1
CASSLDRGRNYGYTF TGTGCCAGCAGCTTGGATAGGGGCCGCAACTATGGCTACACCTTC TRBV11-2 once TRBJ1-2 NA
CASSKGISGNRPITEAFF TGTGCCAGTAGTAAGGGGATTTCAGGGAATAGGCCGATTACTGAAGCTTTCTTT TRBV19 NA TRBJ1-1 NA
CASSQDRSNQPQHF TGCGCCAGCAGCCAAGATCGTAGCAATCAGCCCCAGCATTTT TRBV4-3 NA TRBJ1-5 NA
CASRGTGVGNGELFF TGTGCCAGCAGGGGCACAGGGGTGGGCAACGGGGAGCTGTTTTTT TRBV2 NA TRBJ2-2 TRBD1
CASSWRTLAGDTDTQYF TGCGCCAGCAGCTGGCGGACCCTAGCGGGAGACACAGATACGCAGTATTTT TRBV5-1 NA TRBJ2-3 TRBD2
CASSPPMSSGHTGELFF TGTGCCAGCTCACCACCAATGTCTAGCGGACACACCGGGGAGCTGTTTTTT TRBV18 NA TRBJ2-2 TRBD2
CASSYSPRTGSYEQYF TGTGCCAGCAGTTACTCGCCCCGGACAGGGTCCTACGAGCAGTACTTC TRBV6-5 NA TRBJ2-7 TRBD1
CASSPGVSDWQNEQFF TGCGCCAGCAGCCCAGGGGTATCGGACTGGCAGAATGAGCAGTTCTTC TRBV5-1 NA TRBJ2-1 NA
CATQPRLAVIYEQYF TGTGCCACCCAGCCCCGACTAGCGGTAATTTACGAGCAGTACTTC TRBV5-8 NA TRBJ2-7 TRBD2
CASSDPRTGQGSLGTEAFF TGTGCCAGCAGTGATCCGCGCACGGGACAGGGTTCCTTGGGCACTGAAGCTTTCTTT TRBV2 NA TRBJ1-1 TRBD1
CASSQEGTDSNQPQHF TGTGCCAGCAGCCAAGAAGGGACTGATAGCAATCAGCCCCAGCATTTT TRBV4-2 NA TRBJ1-5 NA
CASSSDRFSRNGYTF TGTGCCAGCAGTAGTGACAGGTTTTCCAGAAATGGCTACACCTTC TRBV2 NA TRBJ1-2 NA
CASSSGQGRQPQHF TGTGCCAGCAGTTCGGGACAGGGACGTCAGCCCCAGCATTTT TRBV28 NA TRBJ1-5 TRBD1
CSVAGGVLDNEQFF TGCAGCGTTGCGGGGGGGGTTTTGGACAATGAGCAGTTCTTC TRBV29-1 NA TRBJ2-1 TRBD2
CASSRGQGHSPLHF TGTGCCAGCAGCAGGGGACAGGGGCATTCACCCCTCCACTTT TRBV7-9 NA TRBJ1-6 TRBD1
CASSPNPRLAGVNEQFF TGTGCCAGCAGCCCAAACCCTAGACTAGCGGGAGTCAATGAGCAGTTCTTC TRBV7-9 NA TRBJ2-1 TRBD2
CASSRGQVLGYEQYF TGTGCCAGCAGCCGTGGACAGGTCCTAGGCTACGAGCAGTACTTC TRBV11-1 NA TRBJ2-7 TRBD1
CASSVEGQGFTEAFF TGTGCCAGCAGCGTAGAGGGACAGGGATTCACTGAAGCTTTCTTT TRBV9 NA TRBJ1-1 TRBD1
CASSQGGGAGQPQHF TGTGCCAGCAGCCAAGGAGGGGGCGCTGGGCAGCCCCAGCATTTT TRBV14 NA TRBJ1-5 TRBD1
CASSSGGSASTDTQYF TGTGCCAGCAGCTCAGGCGGGAGCGCTAGCACAGATACGCAGTATTTT TRBV5-6 NA TRBJ2-3 TRBD2
CASMARPAPLHF TGTGCCAGTATGGCCAGGCCGGCACCCCTCCACTTT TRBV19 NA TRBJ1-6 NA
CASRRVGLAGATSTDTQYF TGCGCCAGCAGAAGGGTCGGGCTAGCGGGAGCGACTAGCACAGATACGCAGTATTTT TRBV5-1 NA TRBJ2-3 TRBD2